In this sample, the clone carrying this T cell receptor (beta chain) turned up many times. Its antigen is not identified. The sample originates from a study of spatial heterogeneity in lung cancer. On the study more broadly: In cases with available follow-up PBMC samples, these were sequenced at a median of roughly two years after resection. The study, taken as a whole, reports: The appearance of ubiquitous expanded tumor TCRs in blood was greater at resection than follow-up.

In the library, each TCR cDNA molecule bore its own unique molecular identifier. Using its own MiXCR run on the 5' RACE reads, TCRdb lists one record per CDR3 protein. Of under 150,000 distinct CDR3 sequences in the sample, 9.5% to 15% are singletons; the top ten hold 16%. Time point described: blood at routine non-recurrence follow-up after resection. Whole RNA, isolated from tumor, nontumor lung or frozen PBMC, was sequenced without prior sorting. CDR3 length: 14 residues. The germline V and J ends were trimmed by 4 bases and 9 bases, with 16 bases remaining between them. Specimen: PBMCs, collected at follow-up. This chain uses TRBV12-3 or TRBV12-4 with TRBJ2-4, with D hard to call. The receptor was derived from a male donor with early-stage non-small cell lung cancer. CDR3 amino acids: CASSSEMGYSIQYF. CDR3 bases: TGTGCCAGCAGTTCAGAGATGGGGTACAGCATTCAGTACTTC.